The TCR beta chain described here comes from a study of T cell changes during pregnancy in multiple sclerosis. Produced via immunoSEQ multiplex PCR; TCRdb's table is partial and in-frame only. The table records more than 55,000 clones, less than 95% of them present only once. Source: peripheral blood, taken after pregnancy. This sequence was found in a female donor in good health, enrolled as a control in a pregnancy study.

The CDR3 DNA sequence: TGTGCCAGCAGCCGAGGACTGAACTATGGCTACACCTTC. Its protein is CASSRGLNYGYTF. The chain is built from TRBV14 and TRBJ1-2; D ambiguous. Trimming took off 4 bases at V and 2 bases at J, with 8 bases between the two ends. The germline V gene has CDR1 SGHDN and CDR2 FVKESK. This CDR3 contains 13 residues. The whole variable domain, filled in from reference TRBV14 and TRBJ1-2, reads EAGVTQFPSHSVIEKGQTVTLRCDPISGHDNLYWYRRVMGKEIKFLLHFVKESKQDESGMPNNRFLAERTGGTYSTLKVQPAELEDSGVYFCASSRGLNYGYTFGSGTRLTVV.